This record looks at one T cell receptor beta chain sequence and its context. Its specificity is not known. The sample is drawn from a study of T cell responses to AZD1222 COVID-19 vaccine. Study-wide points: Within unmutated variant regions lay the reported targets of nearly half of spike-specific TCRs.

Germline CDR1 and CDR2: MNHNS and SASEGT. V was pared by 1 base and J by 9 bases, with 19 bases between. The CDR3 runs 16 residues. Assay: immunoSEQ multiplex PCR; the TCRdb copy retains only in-frame clones and omits some. The table has some 150,000 clones, roughly nine tenths seen once. The source is an adult who had recovered from COVID-19. The sequenced sample was peripheral blood, obtained after recovery from COVID-19. The rearrangement uses TRBV6-1 and TRBJ2-1; D is ambiguous. The CDR3 sequence is CASSEEVLRGVGEQFF. The DNA for the CDR3 is TGTGCCAGCAGTGAAGAAGTCCTCCGAGGAGTGGGTGAGCAGTTCTTC.